This TCR beta chain was captured by sequencing in a study of shared clonotypes between healthy human individuals. Germline CDR1 SNHLY, CDR2 FYNNEI. The CDR3 is 13 residues long. Trimming removed 2 bases from V and 1 base from J, with 5 bases in between. The method was immunoSEQ multiplex PCR; TCRdb's version includes in-frame clones alone and lacks a portion of them. Among 2,500,000 or so clones listed, more than 90% were seen once. Sequencing was done on a sample of naive CD4+ T cells sorted from blood. Indicated subset: CD45RA+ positively selected. J is TRBJ1-2 and V is TRBV2, with D unresolved. The sequence was obtained from a man between 18 and 35 years old in good health. This CDR3 reads CASSENSNYGYTF. CDR3 in DNA: TGTGCCAGCAGTGAAAACAGTAACTATGGCTACACCTTC.